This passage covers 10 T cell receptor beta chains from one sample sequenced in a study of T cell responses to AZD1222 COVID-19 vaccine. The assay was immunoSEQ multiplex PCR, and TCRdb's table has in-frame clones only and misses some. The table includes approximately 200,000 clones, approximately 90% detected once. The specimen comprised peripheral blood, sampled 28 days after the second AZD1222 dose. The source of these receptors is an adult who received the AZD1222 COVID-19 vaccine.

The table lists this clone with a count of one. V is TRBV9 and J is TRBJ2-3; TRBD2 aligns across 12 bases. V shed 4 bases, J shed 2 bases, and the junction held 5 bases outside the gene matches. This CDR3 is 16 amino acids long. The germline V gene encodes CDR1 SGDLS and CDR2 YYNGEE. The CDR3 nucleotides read TGTGCCAGCAGCACACTAGCGGGAGGCTACACAGATACGCAGTATTTT. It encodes CASSTLAGGYTDTQYF.

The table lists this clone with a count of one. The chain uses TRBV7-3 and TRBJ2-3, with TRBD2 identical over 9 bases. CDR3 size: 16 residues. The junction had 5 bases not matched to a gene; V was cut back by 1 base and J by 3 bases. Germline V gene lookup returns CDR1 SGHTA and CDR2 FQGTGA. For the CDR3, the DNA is TGTGCCAGCAGCTTAAGCCTAGCGGGATCGACAGATACGCAGTATTTT. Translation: CASSLSLAGSTDTQYF.

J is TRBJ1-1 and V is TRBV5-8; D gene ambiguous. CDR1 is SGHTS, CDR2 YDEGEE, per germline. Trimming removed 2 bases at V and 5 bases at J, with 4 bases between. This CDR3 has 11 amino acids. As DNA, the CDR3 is TGTGCCAGCAGCTTTTTAACTGAAGCTTTCTTT. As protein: CASSFLTEAFF.

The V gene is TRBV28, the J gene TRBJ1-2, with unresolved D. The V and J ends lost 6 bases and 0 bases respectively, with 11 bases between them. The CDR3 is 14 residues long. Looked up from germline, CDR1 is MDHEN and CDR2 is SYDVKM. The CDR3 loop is CASSPGGANYGYTF. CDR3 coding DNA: TGTGCCAGCAGCCCTGGAGGAGCTAACTATGGCTACACCTTC.

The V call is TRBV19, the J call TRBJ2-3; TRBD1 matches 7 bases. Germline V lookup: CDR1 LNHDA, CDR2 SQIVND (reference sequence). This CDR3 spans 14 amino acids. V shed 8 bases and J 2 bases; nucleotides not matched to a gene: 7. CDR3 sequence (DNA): TGTGCCAGTGCCCGACAGGGTTCCACAGATACGCAGTATTTT. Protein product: CASARQGSTDTQYF.

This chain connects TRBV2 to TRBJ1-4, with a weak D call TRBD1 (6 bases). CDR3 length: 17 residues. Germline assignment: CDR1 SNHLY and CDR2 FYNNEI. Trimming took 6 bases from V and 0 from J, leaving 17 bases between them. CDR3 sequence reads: CASRPNRDFATNEKLFF. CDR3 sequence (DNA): TGTGCCAGCAGGCCGAACAGGGACTTTGCAACTAATGAAAAACTGTTTTTT.

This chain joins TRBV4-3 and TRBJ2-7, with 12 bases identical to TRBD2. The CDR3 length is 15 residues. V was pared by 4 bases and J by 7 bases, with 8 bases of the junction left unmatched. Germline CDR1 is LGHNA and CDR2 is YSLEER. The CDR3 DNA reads TGCGCCAGCAGCCGCGGACTAGCGGGAACTTATGAGCAGTACTTC. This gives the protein CASSRGLAGTYEQYF.

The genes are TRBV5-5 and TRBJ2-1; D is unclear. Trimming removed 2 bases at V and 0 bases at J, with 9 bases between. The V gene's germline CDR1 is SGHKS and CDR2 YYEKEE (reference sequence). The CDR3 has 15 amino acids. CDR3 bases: TGTGCCAGCAGCTTTCAATGGGGCTCCTACAATGAGCAGTTCTTC. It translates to CASSFQWGSYNEQFF. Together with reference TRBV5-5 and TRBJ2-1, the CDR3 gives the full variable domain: DAGVTQSPTHLIKTRGQQVTLRCSPISGHKSVSWYQQVLGQGPQFIFQYYEKEERGRGNFPDRFSARQFPNYSSELNVNALLLGDSALYLCASSFQWGSYNEQFFGPGTRLTVL.

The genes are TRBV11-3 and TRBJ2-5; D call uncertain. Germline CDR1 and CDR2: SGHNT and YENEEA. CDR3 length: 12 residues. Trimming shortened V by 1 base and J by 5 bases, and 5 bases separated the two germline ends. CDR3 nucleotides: TGTGCCAGCAGCTTAGCGAGGGAGACCCAGTACTTC. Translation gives CASSLARETQYF.

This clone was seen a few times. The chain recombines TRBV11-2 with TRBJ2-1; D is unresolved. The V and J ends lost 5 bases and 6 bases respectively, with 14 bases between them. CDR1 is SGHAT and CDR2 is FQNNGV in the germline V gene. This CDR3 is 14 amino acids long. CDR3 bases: TGTGCCAGCAGCCCGGACCTAACCATCAATGAGCAGTTCTTC. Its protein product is CASSPDLTINEQFF.